This T cell receptor beta chain was sequenced for a study of blood T cell repertoires in COVID-19. Study as a whole: COVID-19 samples, acute and convalescent, were from the United States, Italy and Spain. In each case, the material was cDNA or gDNA derived from T cells, B-cell-depleted T cells, or PBMCs.

Germline V lookup: CDR1 SGHTA, CDR2 FQGNSA. The CDR3 loop spans 13 amino acids. V dropped 3 bases and J dropped 8; count of bases not matched to a gene: 4. As processed by the authors: It was from reference gene primer amplification that nucleated cell counts were estimated. Sequencing used immunoSEQ multiplex PCR; TCRdb keeps in-frame clones, though not all of them. V and J calls and clone size are given by that table; D and trimming were obtained from the DNA. The table lists 35,000 to 50,000 clones, 87% of them singletons. This clone was recorded once. Specimen: peripheral blood. V is TRBV7-2 and J is TRBJ2-4; 7 positions agree with TRBD2. The receptor comes from a woman aged 80 or over with active COVID-19. This chain's CDR3 is CASSLGGGDIQYF. CDR3 sequence (DNA): TGTGCCAGCAGCTTGGGGGGAGGGGACATTCAGTACTTC.